This TCR beta chain was captured by sequencing in a study of shared clonotypes between healthy human individuals. The CDR3 sequence is 14 residues long. V was cut by 4 bases and J by 8 bases, with 15 bases left in between. CDR1 SGHTA and CDR2 FQGNSA come from the germline V gene. Genomic DNA per cell subset filled all wells of several immunoSEQ plates. TCRdb's table, derived via immunoSEQ multiplex PCR, lists solely in-frame clones and lacks some. The sample has about 560,000 clones, around three quarters seen once. Study outcomes and limitations: Sampling covered nothing but blood. Tissue TCR repertoires likely differ from those found in blood. An expected dependence of interdonor clonotype sharing on sequencing depth was noted.

The sample holds a few counts of this clone. What it binds is unknown. The receptor's source is a woman aged 40 to 50 in good health. Some clones in this sample may be carry-over from other donors' samples. V and J are TRBV7-2 and TRBJ1-5; D gene ambiguous. The sample taken for sequencing was PBMCs. The CDR3 reads CASSSGQVGEPQHF. CDR3 DNA: TGTGCCAGCAGCTCCGGTCAGGTTGGGGAGCCCCAGCATTTT.